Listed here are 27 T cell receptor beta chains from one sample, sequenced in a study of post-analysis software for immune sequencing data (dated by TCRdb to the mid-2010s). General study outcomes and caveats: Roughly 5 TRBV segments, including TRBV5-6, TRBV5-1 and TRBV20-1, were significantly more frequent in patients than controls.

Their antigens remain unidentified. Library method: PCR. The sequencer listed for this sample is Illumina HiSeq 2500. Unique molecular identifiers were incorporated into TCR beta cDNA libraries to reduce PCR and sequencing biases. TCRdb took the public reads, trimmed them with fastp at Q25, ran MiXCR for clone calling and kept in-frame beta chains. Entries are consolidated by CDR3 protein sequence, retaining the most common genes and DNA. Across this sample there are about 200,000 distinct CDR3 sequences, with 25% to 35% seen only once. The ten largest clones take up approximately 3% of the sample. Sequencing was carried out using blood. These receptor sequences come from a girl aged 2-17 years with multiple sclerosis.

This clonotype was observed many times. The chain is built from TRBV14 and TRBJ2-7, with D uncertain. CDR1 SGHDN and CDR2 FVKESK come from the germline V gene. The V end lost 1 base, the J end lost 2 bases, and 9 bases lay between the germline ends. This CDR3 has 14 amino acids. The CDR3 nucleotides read TGTGCCAGCAGCCAAGGCCGGAGAACCTACGAGCAGTACTTC. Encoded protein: CASSQGRRTYEQYF.

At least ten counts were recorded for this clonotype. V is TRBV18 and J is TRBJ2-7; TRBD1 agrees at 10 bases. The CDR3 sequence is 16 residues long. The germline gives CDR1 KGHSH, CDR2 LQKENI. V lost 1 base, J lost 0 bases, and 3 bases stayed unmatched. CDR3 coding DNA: TGTGCCAGCTCACCACTGGGACAGGGGATCTCCTACGAGCAGTACTTC. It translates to CASSPLGQGISYEQYF. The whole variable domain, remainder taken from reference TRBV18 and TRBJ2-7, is NAGVMQNPRHLVRRRGQEARLRCSPMKGHSHVYWYRQLPEEGLKFMVYLQKENIIDESGMPKERFSAEFPKEGPSILRIQQVVRGDSAAYFCASSPLGQGISYEQYFGPGTRLTVT.

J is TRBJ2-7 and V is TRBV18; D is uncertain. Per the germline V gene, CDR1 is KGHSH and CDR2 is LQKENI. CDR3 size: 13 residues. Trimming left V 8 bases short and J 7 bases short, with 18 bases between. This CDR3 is CASLSDGKPEQYF. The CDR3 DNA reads TGTGCCAGCCTTTCGGACGGCAAACCAGAGCAGTACTTC.

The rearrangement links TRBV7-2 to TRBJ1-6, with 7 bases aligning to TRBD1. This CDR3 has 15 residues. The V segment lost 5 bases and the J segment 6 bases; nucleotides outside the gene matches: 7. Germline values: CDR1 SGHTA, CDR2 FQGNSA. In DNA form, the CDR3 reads TGTGCCAGCAGCCGTAGCGGGACAGCTAATTCACCCCTCCACTTT. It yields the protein CASSRSGTANSPLHF.

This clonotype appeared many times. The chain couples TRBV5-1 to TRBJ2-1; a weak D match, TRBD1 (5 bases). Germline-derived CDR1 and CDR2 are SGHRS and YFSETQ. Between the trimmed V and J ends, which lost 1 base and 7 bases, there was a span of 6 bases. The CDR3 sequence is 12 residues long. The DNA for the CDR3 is TGCGCCAGCAGCTTGCAGGGAAATGAGCAGTTCTTC. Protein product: CASSLQGNEQFF.

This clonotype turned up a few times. CDR3 in amino acids: CASSETVTGYPEAFF. The CDR3 bases are TGTGCCAGCAGTGAAACGGTGACAGGGTACCCTGAAGCTTTCTTT. V gene TRBV6-1 combines with J gene TRBJ1-1; the match to TRBD1 covers 7 bases. This CDR3 has 15 residues. Per the germline V gene, CDR1 is MNHNS and CDR2 is SASEGT. V trimming: 2 bases; J trimming: 6 bases; junction bases outside the gene matches: 9.

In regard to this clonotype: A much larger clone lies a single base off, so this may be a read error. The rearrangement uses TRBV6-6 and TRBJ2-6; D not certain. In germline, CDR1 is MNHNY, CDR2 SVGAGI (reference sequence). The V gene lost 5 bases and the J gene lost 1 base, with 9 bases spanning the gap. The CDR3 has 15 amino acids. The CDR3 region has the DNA TGTGCCAGCAGTCACGCCATTTCTGGGGCCAACGTCCTGACTTTC. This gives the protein CASSHAISGANVLTF.

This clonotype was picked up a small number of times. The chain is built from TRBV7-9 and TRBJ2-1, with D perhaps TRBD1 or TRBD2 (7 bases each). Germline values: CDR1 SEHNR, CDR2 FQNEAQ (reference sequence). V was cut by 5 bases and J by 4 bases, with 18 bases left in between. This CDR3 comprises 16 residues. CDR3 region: CASSPQGEGLYNEQFF. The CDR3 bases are TGTGCCAGCAGCCCCCAGGGGGAGGGCTTGTACAATGAGCAGTTCTTC.

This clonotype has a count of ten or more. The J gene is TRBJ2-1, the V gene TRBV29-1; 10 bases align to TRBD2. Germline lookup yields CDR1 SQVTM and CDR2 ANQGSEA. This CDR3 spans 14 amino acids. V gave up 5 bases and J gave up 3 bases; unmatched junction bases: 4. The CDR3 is CSVWLAGVYNEQFF. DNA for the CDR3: TGCAGCGTTTGGCTAGCGGGAGTCTACAATGAGCAGTTCTTC.

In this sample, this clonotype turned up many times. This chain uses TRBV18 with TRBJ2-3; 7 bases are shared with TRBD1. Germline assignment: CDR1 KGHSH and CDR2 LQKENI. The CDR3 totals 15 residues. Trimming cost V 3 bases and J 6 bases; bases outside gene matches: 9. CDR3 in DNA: TGTGCCAGCTCACCCGACAGGGTAGCTAGGGATACGCAGTATTTT. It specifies CASSPDRVARDTQYF.

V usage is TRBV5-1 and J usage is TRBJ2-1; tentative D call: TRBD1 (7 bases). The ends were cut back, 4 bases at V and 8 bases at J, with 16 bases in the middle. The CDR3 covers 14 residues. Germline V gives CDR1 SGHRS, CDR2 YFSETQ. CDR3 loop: CASSPRGALDEQFF. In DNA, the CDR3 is TGCGCCAGCAGCCCCAGGGGGGCCCTTGATGAGCAGTTCTTC. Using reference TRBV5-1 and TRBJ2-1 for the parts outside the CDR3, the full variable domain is KAGVTQTPRYLIKTRGQQVTLSCSPISGHRSVSWYQQTPGQGLQFLFEYFSETQRNKGNFPGRFSGRQFSNSRSEMNVSTLELGDSALYLCASSPRGALDEQFFGPGTRLTVL.

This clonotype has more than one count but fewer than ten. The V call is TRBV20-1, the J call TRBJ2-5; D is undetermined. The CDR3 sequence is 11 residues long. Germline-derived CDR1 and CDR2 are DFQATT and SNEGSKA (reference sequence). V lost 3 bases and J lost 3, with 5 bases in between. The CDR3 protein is CSASLKETQYF. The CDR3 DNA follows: TGCAGTGCTAGTCTGAAAGAGACCCAGTACTTC.

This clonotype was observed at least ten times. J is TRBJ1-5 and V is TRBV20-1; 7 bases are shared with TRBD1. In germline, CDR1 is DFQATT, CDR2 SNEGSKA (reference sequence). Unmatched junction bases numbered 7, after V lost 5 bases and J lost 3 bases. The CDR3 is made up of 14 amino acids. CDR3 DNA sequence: TGCAGTGCTGGCGGGACAGTCCTCAATCAGCCCCAGCATTTT. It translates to CSAGGTVLNQPQHF.

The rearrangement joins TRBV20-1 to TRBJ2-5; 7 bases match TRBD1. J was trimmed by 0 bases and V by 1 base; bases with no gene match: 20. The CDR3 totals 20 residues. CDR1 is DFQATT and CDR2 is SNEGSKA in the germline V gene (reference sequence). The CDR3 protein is CSARVPLRLDRAQYQETQYF. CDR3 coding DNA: TGCAGTGCTAGAGTCCCCCTTAGGCTTGACAGGGCCCAGTACCAAGAGACCCAGTACTTC.

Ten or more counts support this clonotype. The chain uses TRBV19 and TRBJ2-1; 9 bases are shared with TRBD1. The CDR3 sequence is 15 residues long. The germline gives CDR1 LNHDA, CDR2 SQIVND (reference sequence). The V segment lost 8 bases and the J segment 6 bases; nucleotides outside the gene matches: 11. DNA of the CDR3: TGTGCCAGTCGAAGACAGGGGGATCGGGGCAATGAGCAGTTCTTC. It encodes CASRRQGDRGNEQFF.

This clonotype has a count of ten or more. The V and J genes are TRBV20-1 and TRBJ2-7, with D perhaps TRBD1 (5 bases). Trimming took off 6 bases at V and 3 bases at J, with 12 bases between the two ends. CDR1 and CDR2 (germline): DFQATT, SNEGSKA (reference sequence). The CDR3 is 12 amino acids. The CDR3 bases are TGCAGTGCCACTGACAGCTTCTACGAGCAGTACTTC. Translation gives CSATDSFYEQYF.

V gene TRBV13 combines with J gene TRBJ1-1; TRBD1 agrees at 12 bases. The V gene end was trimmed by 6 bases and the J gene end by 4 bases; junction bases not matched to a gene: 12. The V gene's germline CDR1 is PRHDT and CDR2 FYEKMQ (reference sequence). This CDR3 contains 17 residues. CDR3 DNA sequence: TGTGCCAGCAGTCCCAAACGGGACAGGGGGCTAGGCACTGAAGCTTTCTTT. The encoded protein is CASSPKRDRGLGTEAFF.

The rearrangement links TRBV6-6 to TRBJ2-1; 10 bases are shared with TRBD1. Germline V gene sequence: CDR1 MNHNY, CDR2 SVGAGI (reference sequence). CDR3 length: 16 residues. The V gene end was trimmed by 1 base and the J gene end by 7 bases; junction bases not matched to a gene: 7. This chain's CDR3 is CASSYWPGTGDNEQFF. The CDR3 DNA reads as TGTGCCAGCAGTTACTGGCCCGGGACAGGGGATAATGAGCAGTTCTTC.

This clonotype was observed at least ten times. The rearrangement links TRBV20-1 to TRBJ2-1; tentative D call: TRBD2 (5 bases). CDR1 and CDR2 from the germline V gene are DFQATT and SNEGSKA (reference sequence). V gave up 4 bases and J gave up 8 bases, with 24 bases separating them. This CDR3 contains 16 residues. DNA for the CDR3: TGCAGTGCTAATCGACGAAAGAATTCAGCGAGGGATGAGCAGTTCTTC. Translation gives CSANRRKNSARDEQFF.

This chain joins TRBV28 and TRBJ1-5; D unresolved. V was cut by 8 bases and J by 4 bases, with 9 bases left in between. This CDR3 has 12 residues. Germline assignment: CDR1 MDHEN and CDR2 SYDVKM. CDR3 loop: CASRAANQPQHF. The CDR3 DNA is TGTGCCAGCCGGGCGGCGAATCAGCCCCAGCATTTT.

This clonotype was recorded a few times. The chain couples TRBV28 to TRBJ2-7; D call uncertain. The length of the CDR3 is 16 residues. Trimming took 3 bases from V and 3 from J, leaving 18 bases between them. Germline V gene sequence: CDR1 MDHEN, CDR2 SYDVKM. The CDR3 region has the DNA TGTGCCAGCAGTTTTGGGTTGGCAGGAGACCTCTACGAGCAGTACTTC. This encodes CASSFGLAGDLYEQYF.

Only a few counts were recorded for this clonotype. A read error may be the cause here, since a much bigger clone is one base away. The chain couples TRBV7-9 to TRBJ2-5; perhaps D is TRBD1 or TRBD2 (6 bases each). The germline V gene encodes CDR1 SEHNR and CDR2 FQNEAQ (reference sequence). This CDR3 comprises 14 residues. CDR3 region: CACSSGGNVETQYF. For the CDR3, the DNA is TGTGCCTGCAGCTCCGGGGGCAACGTAGAGACCCAGTACTTC.

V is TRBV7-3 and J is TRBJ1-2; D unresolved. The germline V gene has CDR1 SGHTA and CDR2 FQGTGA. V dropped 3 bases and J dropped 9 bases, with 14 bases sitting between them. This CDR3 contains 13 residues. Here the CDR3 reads CASSFVGGGSYTF. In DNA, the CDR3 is TGTGCCAGCAGCTTTGTCGGAGGAGGGAGCTACACCTTC.

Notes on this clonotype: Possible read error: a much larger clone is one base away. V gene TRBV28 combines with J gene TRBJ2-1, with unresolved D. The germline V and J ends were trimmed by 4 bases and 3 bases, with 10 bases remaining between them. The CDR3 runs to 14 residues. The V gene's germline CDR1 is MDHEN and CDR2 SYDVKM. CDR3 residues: CASSSSSDYNEQFF. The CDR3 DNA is TGTGCCAGCAGTTCATCATCAGACTACAATGAGCAGTTCTTC.

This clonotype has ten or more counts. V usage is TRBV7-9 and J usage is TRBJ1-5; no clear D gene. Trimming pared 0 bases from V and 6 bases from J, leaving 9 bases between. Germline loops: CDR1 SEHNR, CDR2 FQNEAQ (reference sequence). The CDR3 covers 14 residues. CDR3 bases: TGTGCCAGCAGCTTAGCAGGGCGGGCTCAGCCCCAGCATTTT. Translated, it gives CASSLAGRAQPQHF.

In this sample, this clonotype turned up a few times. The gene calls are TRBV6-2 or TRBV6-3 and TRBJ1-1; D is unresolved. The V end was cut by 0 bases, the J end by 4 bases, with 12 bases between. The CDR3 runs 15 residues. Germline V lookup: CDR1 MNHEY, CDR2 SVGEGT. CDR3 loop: CASSYSNSGVTEAFF. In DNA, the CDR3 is TGTGCCAGCAGTTACTCGAACAGCGGTGTCACTGAAGCTTTCTTT.

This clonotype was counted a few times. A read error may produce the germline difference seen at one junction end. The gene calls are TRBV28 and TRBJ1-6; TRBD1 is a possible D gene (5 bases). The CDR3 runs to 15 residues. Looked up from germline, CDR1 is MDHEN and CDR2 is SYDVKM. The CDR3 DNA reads TGTGCCAGCAGTTTTTCCCGGGGGAGGAATTCACCCCCCCACTTT. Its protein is CASSFSRGRNSPPHF.